This paragraph covers one TCR beta chain sequence. The CDR3 consists of 15 residues. V was pared by 0 bases and J by 8 bases, with 2 bases of the junction left unmatched. Germline CDR1 SGHVS, CDR2 FNYEAQ. Original processing methods: For nucleated cells, counts were estimated from reference gene primer amplification. The data were produced by immunoSEQ multiplex PCR, yet TCRdb's version contains in-frame clones alone and is incomplete. V, J and clone size are those of that table, while D and trimming were read from the DNA. The table has tens of thousands of clones, around four fifths seen once. These data belong to a study of blood T cell repertoires in COVID-19.

The receptor comes from a woman between 50 and 59 years old with active or convalescent COVID-19. This sequence joins TRBV7-6 and TRBJ2-6; TRBD1 agrees at 9 bases. Sequencing was performed on peripheral blood. Here the CDR3 DNA reads TGTGCCAGCAGCTTAGCTGGGACAGGGACCAACGTCCTGACTTTC. Encoded protein: CASSLAGTGTNVLTF. Full variable domain (outside the CDR3, taken from reference TRBV7-6 and TRBJ2-6): GAGVSQSPRYKVTKRGQDVALRCDPISGHVSLYWYRQALGQGPEFLTYFNYEAQQDKSGLPNDRFSAERPEGSISTLTIQRTEQRDSAMYRCASSLAGTGTNVLTFGAGSRLTVL.